This TCR beta chain stems from a study of cytomegalovirus exposure and HLA in healthy donors. For the study at large: Most donors, roughly 84% of over 350 genotyped, fell in the Caucasian-associated ancestry cluster.

Primers for the PCR totalled 60 Vbeta and 13 Jbeta. Profiling relied on immunoSEQ multiplex PCR, and the TCRdb table lists in-frame clones only, not all of them. This table has under 200,000 clones, 70% to 85% appearing once. Donors in the study were healthy people who gave bone marrow. CDR3 length equals 14 residues. V gave up 0 bases and J gave up 5 bases; unmatched junction bases: 1. CDR1 SGHRS and CDR2 YFSETQ come from the germline V gene. In regard to this clone: The antigen is not known.

Study findings and constraints: The study labeled more than 150 TCR beta chains cytomegalovirus-associated. DRB1 showed the most TCR associations and HLA-C the fewest in a later analysis, as rates varied by HLA locus.

The specimen sequenced was PBMCs. This TCR derives from a man in his forties or fifties in good health and CMV-seropositive. The chain uses TRBV5-1 and TRBJ2-7; 11 bases line up with TRBD2. This CDR3 is CASSLATSGDEQYF. CDR3 DNA: TGCGCCAGCAGCTTGGCGACTAGCGGGGACGAGCAGTACTTC.